This TCR beta chain originates from a study of response to subunit inactivated influenza vaccine. Study-level results: Authors proposed each seasonal influenza vaccination draws in few new T cells.

In TCRdb, the RT-PCR reads were re-called with MiXCR into one record per CDR3 protein. Of 710,000 or so distinct CDR3 sequences listed, 15% to 18% are singletons. There are 13 residues in the CDR3. V was clipped by 4 bases and J by 5 bases, with 11 bases between them. This clonotype occurred a few times. What it binds is unknown. The sequence was obtained from a man in his forties or fifties who received an inactivated influenza vaccine. Sequenced material: PBMCs from blood, taken 12 days after vaccination. V usage is TRBV23-1 and J usage is TRBJ2-5, with D possibly matching TRBD2 (5 bases). TRBV23-1 is treated as an ORF (open reading frame) with a function not yet certain. In DNA, the CDR3 is TGCGCCAGCAGTCCGGGGTTCGATGAGACCCAGTACTTC. Encoded protein: CASSPGFDETQYF.